This T cell receptor (beta chain) emerged from a study of CD8+ T cells in alopecia areata. Study-wide points: Higher clonality was seen in lesional scalp than in normal scalp, especially in alopecia totalis/universalis. Among patients, TCR sharing was less clear than in mice, a difference possibly due in part to HLA diversity in the patient population.

Sorting of CD4+ cells into CD25+CD127- cells (for about 5 patients) was performed. Patients with alopecia areata provided lesional scalp punch biopsies as well as peripheral blood. PBMCs, the starting material, were the source of sorted CD4+ and CD8+ T cells. Germline loops: CDR1 MNHEY, CDR2 SMNVEV (reference sequence). The CDR3 has 20 residues. TCR sequencing used cDNA made by reverse transcription of extracted RNA. Clones were sequenced by immunoSEQ multiplex PCR, and TCRdb holds only the in-frame ones, with some missing. Of roughly 40,000 clones in the sample, around half were seen once. Details on this clone: As yet, its antigen is unknown.

This chain joins TRBV27 and TRBJ1-1; no firm D call. Sequencing input: CD4+ Tregs sorted from blood. This sequence was found in a human donor with alopecia areata. Here the CDR3 reads CPGRICAHEHYRRMNTEAFF. The CDR3 DNA is TGTCCCGGCCGTATTTGTGCTCATGAACACTACAGACGCATGAACACTGAAGCTTTCTTT.